The 21 T cell receptor beta chains below all came from one sample that was sequenced in a study of prognosis after radiotherapy for stage I lung cancer. Genomic DNA served as the source from which two-round multiplex PCR generated TCR beta CDR3 amplicons. It was primers specific to each TRBV and TRBJ gene that first-round PCR used. Using its own MiXCR run on the multiplex PCR reads, TCRdb lists one record per CDR3 protein. The data hold some 56,000 distinct CDR3 sequences, with more than 20% observed a single time. The specimen comprised PBMCs, sampled before or after stereotactic body radiation therapy (not recorded which). Receptors originate from a donor of 50 years or more with non-small cell lung cancer.

This clonotype showed up many times. The V gene is TRBV29-1, the J gene TRBJ1-1; possible D gene TRBD1, 6 bases. The germline V gene has CDR1 SQVTM and CDR2 ANQGSEA. Trimming cost V 6 bases and J 1 base, with 15 bases left between them. The length of the CDR3 is 14 residues. DNA for the CDR3: TGCAGCGTGGGCCCGGACAGAAGGAACACTGAAGCTTTCTTT. It is translated as CSVGPDRRNTEAFF.

This clonotype was seen at least ten times. The rearrangement joins TRBV2 to TRBJ1-5, with 10 bases aligning to TRBD1. V lost 8 bases, J lost 4 bases, and 5 bases stayed unmatched. This CDR3 has 14 amino acids. CDR1 is SNHLY, CDR2 FYNNEI, per germline. The CDR3 loop reads CASGGQGKNQPQHF. CDR3 DNA: TGTGCCAGCGGGGGACAGGGGAAAAATCAGCCCCAGCATTTT.

This clonotype was seen ten or more times. The chain employs TRBV20-1 and TRBJ2-1; D gene uncertain. V dropped 0 bases and J dropped 3 bases, with 6 bases sitting between them. This CDR3 has 13 amino acids. Germline lookup yields CDR1 DFQATT and CDR2 SNEGSKA (reference sequence). DNA for the CDR3: TGCAGTGCTAGAGAGTGGAACTACAATGAGCAGTTCTTC. Residues: CSAREWNYNEQFF.

This clonotype was counted a single time. This likely traces to a read error, being one base from a far larger clone. This chain links TRBV6-8 with TRBJ2-7; a weak D match, TRBD2 (5 bases). In germline, CDR1 is MNHGY, CDR2 SAAAGT. This CDR3 is 13 amino acids long. CDR3 in DNA: TGTTCCAGCAGATACGATCAGCGGTACGAGCAGTACTTC. Encoded protein: CSSRYDQRYEQYF.

This clonotype was counted at least ten times. The rearrangement joins TRBV11-3 to TRBJ1-1; 7 nucleotides align to TRBD1. V trimming: 0 bases; J trimming: 3 bases; junction bases outside the gene matches: 10. Germline V gene lookup returns CDR1 SGHNT and CDR2 YENEEA. The CDR3 totals 17 residues. In nucleotides, the CDR3 is TGTGCCAGCAGCTTAGAGAAAGGGGAGGGGGCTTACACTGAAGCTTTCTTT. Amino acids: CASSLEKGEGAYTEAFF.

This clonotype has ten or more counts. This rearrangement joins TRBV30 to TRBJ1-2, with D possibly being TRBD1 (6 bases). Germline-derived CDR1 and CDR2 are GTSNPN and SVGIG (reference sequence). The CDR3 consists of 15 residues. Trimming took 2 bases from V and 4 from J, leaving 17 bases between them. The DNA of the CDR3 is TGTGCCTGGAGTCATGAAATGGGGGCAAGCTATGGCTACACCTTC. This sequence encodes CAWSHEMGASYGYTF.

This clonotype was seen many times. The chain combines TRBV3-1 with TRBJ2-1; 7 bases align to TRBD1. Losses at the gene ends were 3 bases for V and 4 bases for J; bases not matched to a gene: 15. The CDR3 is 18 amino acids. Germline values: CDR1 LGHDT, CDR2 YNNKEL (reference sequence). CDR3 DNA sequence: TGTGCCAGCAGCCACATCTTTTTGACAGGGAAGGGTTACAATGAGCAGTTCTTC. It specifies CASSHIFLTGKGYNEQFF.

A remark on this clonotype: Compared with germline, one end of the junction differs, possibly owing to a read error. The chain carries TRBV7-2 and TRBJ2-5, with 11 bases aligning to TRBD2. CDR1 is SGHTA, CDR2 FQGNSA, per germline. This CDR3 spans 16 amino acids. CDR3 coding DNA: TGTGCCAGCAGCTTAGGCACTAGCGGGGGCAAAGAGACACAGTACTTC. It yields the protein CASSLGTSGGKETQYF.

This clonotype showed up many times. The CDR3 protein is CASSTGNTEAFF. DNA for the CDR3: TGTGCCAGCAGTACCGGGAACACTGAAGCTTTCTTT. This sequence joins TRBV6-1 and TRBJ1-1, with D hard to call. Trimming pared 5 bases from V and 1 base from J, leaving 5 bases between. CDR1 is MNHNS and CDR2 is SASEGT in the germline V gene. This CDR3 region has 12 residues.

Comments on this clonotype: A read error is possible here, since a much larger clone lies one base away. CDR3 residues: CASSHKTGGQEKLFF. CDR3 bases: TGTGCCAGCAGCCACAAGACAGGGGGCCAGGAAAAACTGTTTTTT. V is TRBV7-2 and J is TRBJ1-4, with 10 bases aligning to TRBD1. Germline CDR1 reads SGHTA; CDR2 reads FQGNSA. V was pared by 5 bases and J by 8 bases, with 8 bases of the junction left unmatched. The CDR3 is 15 residues long. The complete variable domain, with remaining parts taken from reference TRBV7-2 and TRBJ1-4, reads GAGVSQSPSNKVTEKGKDVELRCDPISGHTALYWYRQSLGQGLEFLIYFQGNSAPDKSGLPSDRFSAERTGGSVSTLTIQRTQQEDSAVYLCASSHKTGGQEKLFFGSGTQLSVL.

The chain couples TRBV28 to TRBJ1-2, with a tentative D call TRBD1 (6 bases). Germline V CDR1 and CDR2: MDHEN, SYDVKM. This CDR3 region has 12 residues. Trimming took off 4 bases at V and 7 bases at J, with 10 bases between the two ends. The CDR3 is CASSYRVFGYTF. The DNA of the CDR3 is TGTGCCAGCAGTTACAGGGTTTTTGGCTACACCTTC.

Ten or more counts support this clonotype. In nucleotides, the CDR3 is TGTGCCAGCAGCGGCCATGGGGGCACTGAAGCTTTCTTT. This sequence encodes CASSGHGGTEAFF. V is TRBV7-2 and J is TRBJ1-1, with D perhaps matching TRBD1 (5 bases). Germline loops: CDR1 SGHTA, CDR2 FQGNSA. CDR3 length: 13 residues. V lost 5 bases, J lost 4 bases, and 11 bases lay in between.

This clonotype was picked up many times. The rearrangement joins TRBV27 to TRBJ2-2, with TRBD1 matching 10 bases. The trim removed 9 bases at V and 6 bases at J, leaving 10 bases unmatched. The CDR3 loop spans 15 amino acids. Germline CDR1 MNHEY, CDR2 SMNVEV (reference sequence). CDR3 amino acids: CASRTGTGVPGELFF. For the CDR3, the DNA is TGTGCCAGTAGGACCGGGACAGGGGTCCCCGGGGAGCTGTTTTTT.

This clonotype occurred many times. The J gene is TRBJ2-5, the V gene TRBV29-1; no reliable D call. Trimming removed 5 bases from V and 4 bases from J, with 14 bases in between. Germline CDR1 SQVTM, CDR2 ANQGSEA. The CDR3 is 13 amino acids. CDR3 coding DNA: TGCAGCGTTTTGCTCAGCGTGGGAGAGACCCAGTACTTC. It is translated as CSVLLSVGETQYF.

Many counts were recorded for this clonotype. The CDR3 DNA is TGTGCCAGTAGTCCTGACACTGGGAGCTATGGCTACACCTTC. Translated: CASSPDTGSYGYTF. The J gene is TRBJ1-2, the V gene TRBV19, with unresolved D. The V end lost 5 bases, the J end lost 4 bases, and 14 bases lay between the germline ends. Germline assignment: CDR1 LNHDA and CDR2 SQIVND (reference sequence). The CDR3 extends over 14 amino acids.

J is TRBJ2-5 and V is TRBV10-3; D might be TRBD1 (5 bases). Germline V lookup: CDR1 ENHRY, CDR2 SYGVKD. V lost 2 bases and J lost 3, with 13 bases in between. The CDR3 has 15 residues. The CDR3 DNA sequence: TGTGCCATCAGTGAGGTAGTGGGGCGCGAAGAGACCCAGTACTTC. It codes for CAISEVVGREETQYF.

Comments on this clonotype: A far larger clone is just one base off, so this is likely a read error. V usage is TRBV6-4 and J usage is TRBJ1-5; possibly TRBD1 for D (5 bases). This CDR3 is built from 14 residues. Trimming cost V 4 bases and J 5 bases, with 12 bases left between them. The germline CDR1 and CDR2 sequences are MRHNA and SNTAGT. As DNA, the CDR3 is TGTGCCAGCAGTGTCCAAAGGGGCGATCAGCCCCAGCATTTT. Residues: CASSVQRGDQPQHF.

This clonotype was seen only a few times. Since a far larger clone is one base different, this is likely a read error. As DNA, the CDR3 is TGTGCCAGCAGTTATAAGGGCGGCACCTCTGGGGCCAGCGTCCTGACTTTC. Residues: CASSYKGGTSGASVLTF. The rearrangement links TRBV6-2 or TRBV6-3 to TRBJ2-6; D might be TRBD1 (5 bases). CDR3 length: 17 residues. Germline V lookup: CDR1 MNHEY, CDR2 SVGEGT.

The chain links TRBV4-1 to TRBJ1-3; D is uncertain. Trimming cost V 2 bases and J 0 bases, with 20 bases left between them. CDR1 MGHRA and CDR2 YSYEKL come from the germline V gene. This CDR3 has 19 residues. The CDR3 protein is CASSQSSYSDVSSGNTIYF. The CDR3 nucleotides are TGCGCCAGCAGCCAAAGCTCCTACTCCGATGTAAGCTCTGGAAACACCATATATTTT.

This clonotype was seen repeatedly, ten times or more. V and J are TRBV7-9 and TRBJ2-2, with TRBD1 matching over 7 bases. Losses at the gene ends were 4 bases for V and 8 bases for J; bases not matched to a gene: 7. Per germline, CDR1 SEHNR and CDR2 FQNEAQ (reference sequence). The length of the CDR3 is 14 residues. This chain's CDR3 is CASSSETGRGELFF. CDR3 DNA: TGTGCCAGCAGCTCCGAGACAGGGCGGGGGGAGCTGTTTTTT.

This clonotype has a count of ten or more. The genes are TRBV20-1 and TRBJ1-1; 11 bases agree with TRBD1. V gave up 3 bases and J gave up 2 bases; unmatched junction bases: 2. This CDR3 has 14 residues. The germline V gene encodes CDR1 DFQATT and CDR2 SNEGSKA (reference sequence). The CDR3 nucleotides read TGCAGTGCTAGGGACAGGGGGCGCAACACTGAAGCTTTCTTT. It is translated as CSARDRGRNTEAFF.